The 28 T cell receptor beta chains below were found in one sample sequenced in a study of technical replicates of blood from a handful of donors. The protocol was immunoSEQ multiplex PCR, while the TCRdb copy is restricted to in-frame clones and leaves out a portion. The profile shows some 70,000 clones, under 98% of them singletons. Sample: T cells isolated from PBMCs. The receptors derive from a human donor in good health.

The genes are TRBV30 and TRBJ2-3; D call uncertain. The V end was cut by 1 base, the J end by 1 base, with 6 bases between. Looked up from germline, CDR1 is GTSNPN and CDR2 is SVGIG (reference sequence). The CDR3 runs 13 residues. Here the CDR3 DNA reads TGTGCCTGGAGTGATACAGGCACAGATACGCAGTATTTT. Translated, it gives CAWSDTGTDTQYF.

The chain employs TRBV6-5 and TRBJ1-2; D might be TRBD1 (6 bases). Trimming cost V 0 bases and J 8 bases, with 13 bases left between them. The germline V gene encodes CDR1 MNHEY and CDR2 SVGAGI. This CDR3 region has 14 residues. This CDR3 reads CASSYSISGDGYTF. CDR3 bases: TGTGCCAGCAGTTACTCGATATCAGGGGACGGCTACACCTTC.

The chain recombines TRBV9 with TRBJ2-2; 8 nucleotides agree with TRBD1. CDR1 SGDLS and CDR2 YYNGEE come from the germline V gene. This CDR3 is built from 17 residues. Trimming removed 5 bases from V and 1 base from J; junction bases left unmatched: 10. The CDR3 sequence is CASRATGAGWNTGELFF. The CDR3 DNA reads as TGTGCCAGCAGAGCGACAGGGGCCGGATGGAACACCGGGGAGCTGTTTTTT. Supplemented by reference TRBV9 and TRBJ2-2, the full variable domain reads DSGVTQTPKHLITATGQRVTLRCSPRSGDLSVYWYQQSLDQGLQFLIQYYNGEERAKGNILERFSAQQFPDLHSELNLSSLELGDSALYFCASRATGAGWNTGELFFGEGSRLTVL.

V and J are TRBV27 and TRBJ1-2; 11 nucleotides agree with TRBD1. Germline V gene data show CDR1 as MNHEY and CDR2 as SMNVEV (reference sequence). This CDR3 has 16 residues. The J segment lost 4 bases and the V segment lost 4 bases, leaving 8 bases of the junction unmatched. CDR3 nucleotide sequence: TGTGCCAGCAGTTATTTAAGGACAGGGGGCGGCTATGGCTACACCTTC. Amino acids: CASSYLRTGGGYGYTF.

V gene TRBV9 combines with J gene TRBJ2-3; maybe TRBD1 (6 bases). Per the germline V gene, CDR1 is SGDLS and CDR2 is YYNGEE. The CDR3 is 14 amino acids. Trimming cost V 3 bases and J 2 bases, with 10 bases left between them. DNA for the CDR3: TGTGCCAGCAGCGGAGACAGGCTCACAGATACGCAGTATTTT. It translates to CASSGDRLTDTQYF.

This chain links TRBV6-4 with TRBJ1-5; 9 nucleotides align to TRBD1. CDR3 length: 15 residues. V gave up 3 bases and J gave up 7 bases; unmatched junction bases: 7. In germline, CDR1 is MRHNA, CDR2 SNTAGT. Written as DNA, the CDR3 is TGTGCCAGCAGTGAAGGGACAGGGCTTGGCCAGCCCCAGCATTTT. Translated, it gives CASSEGTGLGQPQHF.

The gene calls are TRBV9 and TRBJ2-7; weak D call: TRBD1 (6 bases). Germline-derived CDR1 and CDR2 are SGDLS and YYNGEE. The CDR3 has 15 residues. Trimming pared 3 bases from V and 5 bases from J, leaving 18 bases between. CDR3 bases: TGTGCCAGCAGCGCCGACAGGACCTTTCCTGACGAGCAGTACTTC. Its translation is CASSADRTFPDEQYF. The full variable domain, completed using reference TRBV9 and TRBJ2-7, is DSGVTQTPKHLITATGQRVTLRCSPRSGDLSVYWYQQSLDQGLQFLIQYYNGEERAKGNILERFSAQQFPDLHSELNLSSLELGDSALYFCASSADRTFPDEQYFGPGTRLTVT.

The rearrangement joins TRBV5-1 to TRBJ2-7; 7 bases fit TRBD2. The CDR3 has 15 residues. The J segment lost 0 bases and the V segment lost 4 bases, leaving 7 bases of the junction unmatched. CDR1 is SGHRS and CDR2 is YFSETQ in the germline V gene. The CDR3 sequence: CASSTVAGSSYEQYF. The CDR3 bases are TGCGCCAGCAGCACCGTAGCGGGTAGCTCCTACGAGCAGTACTTC.

The V call is TRBV2, the J call TRBJ2-1; 12 bases align to TRBD2. Per germline, CDR1 SNHLY and CDR2 FYNNEI. The CDR3 loop spans 15 amino acids. The V segment lost 4 bases and the J segment 6 bases; nucleotides outside the gene matches: 4. Here the CDR3 reads CASSGASGRANEQFF. CDR3 nucleotide sequence: TGTGCCAGCAGTGGAGCTAGCGGGAGGGCCAATGAGCAGTTCTTC.

The chain links TRBV6-5 to TRBJ2-7; TRBD1 agrees at 9 bases. Trimming took 6 bases from V and 4 from J; bases not matched to a gene: 10. This CDR3 spans 15 amino acids. The germline CDR1 and CDR2 sequences are MNHEY and SVGAGI. Here the CDR3 reads CASRGQGQGVYEQYF. In nucleotides, the CDR3 is TGTGCCAGCAGGGGACAGGGACAGGGAGTGTACGAGCAGTACTTC.

V gene TRBV10-3 combines with J gene TRBJ2-2, with 7 positions matching TRBD1. The CDR3 is made up of 14 amino acids. CDR1 is ENHRY, CDR2 SYGVKD, per germline. Trimming took 7 bases from V and 6 from J; bases not matched to a gene: 8. CDR3 region: CAIMLGQSAGELFF. The CDR3 coding sequence is TGTGCCATCATGTTGGGACAGTCCGCCGGGGAGCTGTTTTTT.

This clone was detected once. The V gene is TRBV19, the J gene TRBJ1-1, with D maybe TRBD1 (5 bases). The ends were cut back, 6 bases at V and 6 bases at J, with 11 bases in the middle. This CDR3 comprises 12 residues. The germline CDR1 and CDR2 sequences are LNHDA and SQIVND (reference sequence). CDR3 DNA: TGTGCCAGTAGCCCAGGGATTTCTGAAGCTTTCTTT. It is translated as CASSPGISEAFF.

V and J are TRBV29-1 and TRBJ1-2; possible D gene TRBD1, 5 bases. This CDR3 spans 12 amino acids. Germline V gives CDR1 SQVTM, CDR2 ANQGSEA. V lost 3 bases, J lost 5 bases, and 10 bases lay in between. CDR3 DNA: TGCAGCGTTGATAGTGGGGGGTATGGCTACACCTTC. This translates into CSVDSGGYGYTF.

This clone was counted once. The gene calls are TRBV4-1 and TRBJ2-7, with TRBD2 matching over 7 bases. The trim removed 4 bases at V and 1 base at J, leaving 7 bases unmatched. Germline lookup yields CDR1 MGHRA and CDR2 YSYEKL. The CDR3 is 15 residues long. The CDR3 sequence: CASSPRTSNSYEQYF. CDR3 DNA: TGCGCCAGCAGCCCCCGGACTAGTAATTCCTACGAGCAGTACTTC.

The rearrangement links TRBV5-5 to TRBJ1-3; a weak D match, TRBD1 (5 bases). This CDR3 comprises 16 residues. Germline V gives CDR1 SGHKS, CDR2 YYEKEE (reference sequence). V gave up 2 bases and J gave up 2 bases, with 14 bases separating them. The DNA of the CDR3 is TGTGCCAGCAGCTTCAAACGGGCAGGGCCTGGAAACACCATATATTTT. It translates to CASSFKRAGPGNTIYF.

This chain joins TRBV12-5 and TRBJ2-7, with D tentatively TRBD2 (6 bases). Deletions cut 6 bases from V and 1 base from J, with 10 bases between. CDR1 is LGHNT, CDR2 FRNRAP, per germline. The CDR3 totals 13 residues. CDR3 in DNA: TGTGCTAGTGGCCGGGACTCTTCCTACGAGCAGTACTTC. This translates into CASGRDSSYEQYF.

V usage is TRBV5-4 and J usage is TRBJ2-1, with D perhaps matching TRBD2 (5 bases). V shed 2 bases and J shed 1 base, with 7 bases lying between them. CDR3 length equals 14 residues. The germline V gene has CDR1 SGHNT and CDR2 YYREEE (reference sequence). CDR3 residues: CASSLPGSYNEQFF. CDR3 bases: TGTGCCAGCAGCTTACCGGGGTCCTACAATGAGCAGTTCTTC.

The chain joins TRBV30 to TRBJ2-7; 9 positions agree with TRBD1. The CDR3 is 14 residues long. Unmatched junction bases numbered 4, after V lost 2 bases and J lost 2 bases. Germline lookup yields CDR1 GTSNPN and CDR2 SVGIG (reference sequence). CDR3 sequence: CAWSSGTGTYEQYF. In nucleotides, the CDR3 is TGTGCCTGGAGTTCCGGGACAGGGACCTACGAGCAGTACTTC.

This chain joins TRBV25-1 and TRBJ1-2, with unresolved D. CDR1 is MGHDK and CDR2 is SYGVNS in the germline V gene. The CDR3 consists of 13 residues. V lost 0 bases and J lost 5, with 7 bases in between. In nucleotides, the CDR3 is TGTGCCAGCAGTGAATACACCAGTTATGGCTACACCTTC. Translated: CASSEYTSYGYTF.

This chain joins TRBV7-8 and TRBJ1-2; D uncertain. V gave up 1 base and J gave up 1 base, with 19 bases separating them. This CDR3 contains 18 residues. The V gene's germline CDR1 is SGHVS and CDR2 FQNEAQ. The CDR3 nucleotides read TGTGCCAGCAGCTTAGTGCGGTCTCTGTATTCCAATAACTATGGCTACACCTTC. Amino acid sequence: CASSLVRSLYSNNYGYTF.

V is TRBV7-9 and J is TRBJ2-1; 10 positions match TRBD2. Germline assignment: CDR1 SEHNR and CDR2 FQNEAQ (reference sequence). The V gene end was trimmed by 0 bases and the J gene end by 5 bases; junction bases not matched to a gene: 1. The CDR3 runs to 15 residues. For the CDR3, the DNA is TGTGCCAGCAGCTTAGCCAGCGGGAGGGACAATGAGCAGTTCTTC. Residues: CASSLASGRDNEQFF.

This clone was counted between two and nine times. The chain couples TRBV11-3 to TRBJ1-2; D perhaps matches TRBD1 (6 bases). In germline, CDR1 is SGHNT, CDR2 YENEEA. This CDR3 has 13 residues. V was trimmed by 0 bases and J by 4 bases, leaving 6 bases between them. The CDR3 loop reads CASSLDRGYGYTF. For the CDR3, the DNA is TGTGCCAGCAGCTTAGACAGGGGCTATGGCTACACCTTC.

This rearrangement joins TRBV9 to TRBJ1-2, with D possibly being TRBD1 (6 bases). CDR3 length: 11 amino acids. Germline V gives CDR1 SGDLS, CDR2 YYNGEE. The V gene lost 3 bases and the J gene lost 7 bases, with 7 bases spanning the gap. This chain's CDR3 is CASSGTVGYTF. In nucleotides, the CDR3 is TGTGCCAGCAGCGGGACAGTTGGCTACACCTTC.

The chain is built from TRBV29-1 and TRBJ1-1; 7 bases are shared with TRBD1. V dropped 8 bases and J dropped 4; count of bases not matched to a gene: 13. The CDR3 covers 14 residues. CDR1 SQVTM and CDR2 ANQGSEA come from the germline V gene. CDR3 sequence: CSTDREDLGTEAFF. The CDR3 nucleotides read TGCAGCACTGACAGGGAGGACTTGGGCACTGAAGCTTTCTTT.

The rearrangement links TRBV4-1 to TRBJ2-7; possibly TRBD1 for D (6 bases). The CDR3 covers 15 residues. V lost 4 bases and J lost 0, with 13 bases in between. The germline V gene encodes CDR1 MGHRA and CDR2 YSYEKL. The CDR3 here is CASSPQYRVSYEQYF. In DNA form, the CDR3 reads TGCGCCAGCAGCCCCCAATACAGGGTCTCCTACGAGCAGTACTTC.

The rearrangement uses TRBV19 and TRBJ1-3; D is ambiguous. CDR3 length equals 14 residues. Germline-derived CDR1 and CDR2 are LNHDA and SQIVND (reference sequence). Between the trimmed V and J ends, which lost 7 bases and 0 bases, there was a span of 10 bases. The chain's CDR3 is CASMQAHSGNTIYF. The CDR3 DNA reads TGTGCCAGTATGCAGGCTCACTCTGGAAACACCATATATTTT. Filled out from reference TRBV19 and TRBJ1-3, the complete variable domain reads DGGITQSPKYLFRKEGQNVTLSCEQNLNHDAMYWYRQDPGQGLRLIYYSQIVNDFQKGDIAEGYSVSREKKESFPLTVTSAQKNPTAFYLCASMQAHSGNTIYFGEGSWLTVV.

Only one count was recorded for this clone. The chain recombines TRBV4-3 with TRBJ1-1, with D perhaps matching TRBD1 (6 bases). CDR3 size: 15 residues. With 4 bases removed from V and 3 bases from J, the gap between germline ends came to 15 bases. Germline V gene sequence: CDR1 LGHNA, CDR2 YSLEER. In nucleotides, the CDR3 is TGCGCCAGCAGCCGGGTTCAGGGGAGTCACACTGAAGCTTTCTTT. It yields the protein CASSRVQGSHTEAFF.

The J gene is TRBJ1-1, the V gene TRBV9; no clear D. Trimming shortened V by 2 bases and J by 5 bases, and 10 bases separated the two germline ends. CDR1 and CDR2 from the germline V gene are SGDLS and YYNGEE. This CDR3 spans 13 amino acids. CDR3 DNA: TGTGCCAGCAGCGTTTCTTCGGGGACTGAAGCTTTCTTT. It specifies CASSVSSGTEAFF.